This T cell receptor beta chain came from a study of Graves' ophthalmopathy and Graves' hyperthyroidism. Overall study context: The authors collected peripheral blood at initial diagnosis, before any treatment.

Investigators amplified TCR beta CDR3 regions from RNA transcripts. First-round RT-PCR relied on HTBI primers, and a second-round multiplex PCR came next. TCRdb used MiXCR to reprocess the multiplex PCR reads, holding one entry per CDR3 protein. The table lists approximately 480,000 distinct CDR3 sequences, 13% to 15% of them singletons. The sequenced sample was blood. The sequence came from a woman aged 30 to 39 with Graves' ophthalmopathy.

As DNA, the CDR3 is TGTGCCAGTAGTATAGATAAAGATACGCAGTATTTT. Encoded protein: CASSIDKDTQYF. This chain uses TRBV19 with TRBJ2-3; D is uncertain. The germline CDR1 and CDR2 sequences are LNHDA and SQIVND (reference sequence). V lost 0 bases and J 5 bases, leaving 3 bases between the germline ends. The CDR3 length is 12 residues.